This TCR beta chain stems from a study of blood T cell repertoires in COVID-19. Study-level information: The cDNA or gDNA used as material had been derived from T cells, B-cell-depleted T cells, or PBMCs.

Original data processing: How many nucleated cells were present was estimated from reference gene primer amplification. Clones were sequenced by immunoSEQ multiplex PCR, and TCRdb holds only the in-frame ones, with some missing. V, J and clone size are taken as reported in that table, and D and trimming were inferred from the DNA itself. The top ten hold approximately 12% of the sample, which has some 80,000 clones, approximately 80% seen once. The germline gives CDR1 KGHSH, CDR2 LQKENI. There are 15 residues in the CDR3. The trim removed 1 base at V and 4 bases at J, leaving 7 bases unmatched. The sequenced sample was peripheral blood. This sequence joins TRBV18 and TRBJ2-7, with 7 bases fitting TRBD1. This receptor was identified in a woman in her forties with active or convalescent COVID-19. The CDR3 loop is CASSPQRQGPYEQYF. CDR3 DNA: TGTGCCAGCTCACCACAGAGACAGGGTCCTTACGAGCAGTACTTC.